This record covers a single T cell receptor beta chain. As handled by the study authors: Quantification of nucleated cells was approximated via reference gene primer amplification. This table comes from immunoSEQ multiplex PCR, and its TCRdb copy is limited to in-frame clones, with some not included. The V and J calls and the clone size are those of that table, but D and trimming were determined from the DNA. The repertoire holds more than 60,000 clones, around 80% seen once, with 8% to 13% in the top ten. The sample comes from a study of blood T cell repertoires in COVID-19. Overall study context: T cells, B-cell-depleted T cells, or PBMCs supplied cDNA or gDNA.

This receptor was taken from a man in his 60s with acute or convalescent COVID-19. The source material was peripheral blood.

The chain's CDR3 is CASSDSQTSAPFF. DNA for the CDR3: TGTGCCAGCAGTGACTCTCAGACTAGTGCGCCGTTCTTC. V gene TRBV6-4 combines with J gene TRBJ2-1; weak D call: TRBD2 (6 bases). The CDR3 is 13 residues long. Germline assignment: CDR1 MRHNA and CDR2 SNTAGT. V lost 0 bases, J lost 15 bases, and 15 bases lay in between.